The text below deals with one T cell receptor (beta chain). Its antigen is currently unknown. These data originate in a study of monozygotic twins with cystic fibrosis. Here immunoSEQ multiplex PCR was the method, and the copy in TCRdb shows in-frame clones only, minus some. The repertoire holds under 25,000 clones, around 97% seen once, with roughly 0.15% in the top ten. Study outcomes and limitations: V usage most resembled the co-twin in 13 of 16 pairs. In this small cohort, shared CDR3 numbers showed no association with age, concordance or disease severity. The repertoire was suggested to be naive-dominated, clonality median around 0.01.

The V gene end was trimmed by 5 bases and the J gene end by 4 bases; junction bases not matched to a gene: 16. CDR1 and CDR2 (germline): PRHDT, FYEKMQ (reference sequence). This CDR3 region has 17 residues. The chain employs TRBV13 and TRBJ1-2, with 7 bases fitting TRBD1. The sample was blood. This TCR derives from a girl aged 5-17 years with cystic fibrosis. CDR3 protein: CASSLIPGDRNSYGYTF. The CDR3 DNA reads as TGTGCCAGCAGCCTAATTCCCGGGGACAGAAATTCCTATGGCTACACCTTC.